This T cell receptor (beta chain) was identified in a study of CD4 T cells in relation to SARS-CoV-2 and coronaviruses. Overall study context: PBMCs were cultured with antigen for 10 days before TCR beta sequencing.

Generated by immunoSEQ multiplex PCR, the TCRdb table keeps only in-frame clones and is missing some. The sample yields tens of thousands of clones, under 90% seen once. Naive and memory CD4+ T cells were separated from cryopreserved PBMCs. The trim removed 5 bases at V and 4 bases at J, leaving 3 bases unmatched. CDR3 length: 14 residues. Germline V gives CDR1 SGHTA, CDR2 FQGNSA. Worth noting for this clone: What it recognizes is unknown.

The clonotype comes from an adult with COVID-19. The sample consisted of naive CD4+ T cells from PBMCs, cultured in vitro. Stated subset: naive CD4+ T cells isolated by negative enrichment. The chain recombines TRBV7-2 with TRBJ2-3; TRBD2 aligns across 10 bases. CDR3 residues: CASSPTSGADTQYF. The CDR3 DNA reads TGTGCCAGCAGCCCCACTAGCGGGGCAGATACGCAGTATTTT.